The 10 T cell receptor beta chains in this list originate from one sample, sequenced in a study of Ad26.COV2.S vaccination and SARS-CoV-2 variants. As to treatment: roughly 18 received Ad26.COV2.S at low or high dose, single or two shots; roughly 5 received placebo; per-sample allocation not given. Day 63 after the first injection of vaccine or placebo was the sampling time. Sequencing used immunoSEQ multiplex PCR; TCRdb keeps in-frame clones, though not all of them. There are around 400,000 clones in the sample; 80% to 95% occur only once, and less than 15% lies in the top ten. The sequenced sample was peripheral blood, obtained in a trial of Ad26.COV2.S vaccine versus placebo. These TCRs come from a person between 18 and 60 years old who received the Ad26.COV2.S COVID-19 vaccine or a placebo.

The CDR3 region is CASSSGANEKLFF. The CDR3 DNA follows: TGTGCCAGCTCATCCGGCGCTAATGAAAAACTGTTTTTT. The gene calls are TRBV28 and TRBJ1-4; D not resolved. The CDR3 totals 13 residues. Germline V gene data show CDR1 as MDHEN and CDR2 as SYDVKM. Trimming pared 8 bases from V and 3 bases from J, leaving 10 bases between.

The chain joins TRBV2 to TRBJ2-5; D may be TRBD2 (6 bases). Between the trimmed V and J ends, which lost 6 bases and 7 bases, there was a span of 6 bases. Germline CDR1 reads SNHLY; CDR2 reads FYNNEI. The CDR3 has 10 residues. This chain's CDR3 is CASRGGTQYF. As DNA, the CDR3 is TGTGCCAGCAGGGGGGGGACCCAGTACTTC. The full variable domain, its missing parts supplied by reference TRBV2 and TRBJ2-5, is EPEVTQTPSHQVTQMGQEVILRCVPISNHLYFYWYRQILGQKVEFLVSFYNNEISEKSEIFDDQFSVERPDGSNFTLKIRSTKLEDSAMYFCASRGGTQYFGPGTRLLVL.

The chain joins TRBV5-1 to TRBJ2-7, with 7 bases matching TRBD1. V lost 4 bases to trimming and J lost 0 bases; unmatched junction nucleotides: 4. The CDR3 totals 14 residues. Germline lookup yields CDR1 SGHRS and CDR2 YFSETQ. In DNA, the CDR3 is TGCGCCAGCAGCAACGGACAGGTCTCCTACGAGCAGTACTTC. Translated, it gives CASSNGQVSYEQYF.

The chain links TRBV6-1 to TRBJ2-3; 12 bases match TRBD2. The CDR3 is 16 amino acids. V shed 3 bases, J shed 7 bases, and the junction held 8 bases outside the gene matches. CDR1 and CDR2 (germline): MNHNS, SASEGT. CDR3 amino acids: CASSDILAGGPNTQYF. The CDR3 region has the DNA TGTGCCAGCAGTGACATTCTAGCGGGAGGGCCAAATACGCAGTATTTT.

V is TRBV29-1 and J is TRBJ2-7; 11 bases align to TRBD2. The V gene's germline CDR1 is SQVTM and CDR2 ANQGSEA. The CDR3 sequence is 13 residues long. With 4 bases clipped from V and 6 bases from J, the junction kept 5 bases outside the gene matches. The CDR3 sequence is CSVGLAGFVEQYF. The CDR3, as DNA: TGCAGCGTTGGACTAGCGGGATTCGTCGAGCAGTACTTC.

The rearrangement joins TRBV6-1 to TRBJ2-7; D is ambiguous. In germline, CDR1 is MNHNS, CDR2 SASEGT. V lost 2 bases to trimming and J lost 3 bases, with 5 bases between them. This CDR3 comprises 12 residues. The CDR3 DNA follows: TGTGCCAGCAGTGAATTTAACTACGAGCAGTACTTC. This gives the protein CASSEFNYEQYF.

The rearrangement links TRBV30 to TRBJ1-1; the D is unclear. The CDR3 length is 15 residues. From germline, CDR1 is GTSNPN and CDR2 SVGIG (reference sequence). V shed 0 bases and J shed 1 base, with 12 bases lying between them. The CDR3 spells CAWSVHDSRNTEAFF. The CDR3 region has the DNA TGTGCCTGGAGTGTACATGACTCCCGGAACACTGAAGCTTTCTTT.

The rearrangement links TRBV6-5 to TRBJ2-2; D possibly uses TRBD1 or TRBD2 (5 bases each). Germline V CDR1 and CDR2: MNHEY, SVGAGI. V was clipped by 6 bases and J by 0 bases, with 11 bases between them. The CDR3 consists of 15 residues. CDR3 region: CASRPGTANTGELFF. In nucleotides, the CDR3 is TGTGCCAGCAGGCCGGGGACCGCGAACACCGGGGAGCTGTTTTTT.

This sequence joins TRBV6-5 and TRBJ2-7, with 10 bases that match TRBD2. The CDR3 has 15 amino acids. Germline-derived CDR1 and CDR2 are MNHEY and SVGAGI. V lost 0 bases and J lost 3; bases outside the gene matches: 2. The DNA for the CDR3 is TGTGCCAGCAGTTACTCGAGCGGGAGGGTCTACGAGCAGTACTTC. Amino acids: CASSYSSGRVYEQYF.

The chain combines TRBV5-1 with TRBJ2-7; D tentatively reads TRBD1 or TRBD2 (6 bases each). The germline V gene has CDR1 SGHRS and CDR2 YFSETQ. The CDR3 runs to 13 residues. V lost 7 bases and J 5 bases, leaving 16 bases between the germline ends. For the CDR3, the DNA is TGCGCCAGCGGAGGGACACCATCGGACGAGCAGTACTTC. Translation gives CASGGTPSDEQYF.